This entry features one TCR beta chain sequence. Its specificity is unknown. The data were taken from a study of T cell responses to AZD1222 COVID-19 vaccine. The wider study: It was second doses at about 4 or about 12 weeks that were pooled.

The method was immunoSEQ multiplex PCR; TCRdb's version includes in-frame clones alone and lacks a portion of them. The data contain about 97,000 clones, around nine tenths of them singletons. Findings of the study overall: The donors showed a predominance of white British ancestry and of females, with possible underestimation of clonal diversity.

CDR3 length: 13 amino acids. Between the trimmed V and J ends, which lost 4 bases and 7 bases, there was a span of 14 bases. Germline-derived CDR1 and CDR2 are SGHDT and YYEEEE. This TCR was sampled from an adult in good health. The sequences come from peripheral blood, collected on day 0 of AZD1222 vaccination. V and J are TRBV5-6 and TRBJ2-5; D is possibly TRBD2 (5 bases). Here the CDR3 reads CASSAGPDGTQYF. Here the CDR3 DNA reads TGTGCCAGCAGCGCGGGCCCCGATGGGACCCAGTACTTC.